This is a list of T cell receptor beta chains from one sample in a study of blood T cell repertoires in COVID-19. Clones were read by immunoSEQ multiplex PCR, and TCRdb kept only the in-frame ones, dropping some. The repertoire consists of some 28,000 clones, with around 89% occurring once and the leading ten covering approximately 2.5%. Specimen: peripheral blood. These receptors came from a human donor in a cohort sampled during active COVID-19. The CDR3 runs from the conserved cysteine through the conserved F or W. The D gene is left open where the match is weak. Clone sizes are given selectively: once, few, many, or a class where the clone is expanded.

clone_size j_call d_call v_call cdr3_nt cdr3_aa
- TRBJ1-2 TRBD1 TRBV19 TGTGCCAGTAGTATCCTCGGACAGGGAATGGTGGGCTACACCTTC CASSILGQGMVGYTF
- TRBJ2-1 - TRBV28 TGTGCCAGCCCAGGGGCGGACGATTCATACAATGAGCAGTTCTTC CASPGADDSYNEQFF
once TRBJ1-5 TRBD1 TRBV6-2/TRBV6-3 TGTGCCAGCAGTTCAAACAGGGGCGGCAATCAGCCCCAGCATTTT CASSSNRGGNQPQHF
- TRBJ1-2 - TRBV5-4 TGTGCCTACTCGACGAGGGCCCTTAACTATGGCTACACCTTC CAYSTRALNYGYTF
- TRBJ2-3 - TRBV6-6 TGTGCCAGCAATCTTGGCGGGGCCAACGGGGATACGCAGTATTTT CASNLGGANGDTQYF
- TRBJ2-7 TRBD2 TRBV20-1 TGCAGTGCTAGTCTCTCTAGCGGGGGGCTCGAGCAGTACTTC CSASLSSGGLEQYF
- TRBJ2-7 - TRBV19 TGTGCCAGTAGTGGGGGACAACTGGCAAACTACGAGCAGTACTTC CASSGGQLANYEQYF
- TRBJ2-7 TRBD1 TRBV18 TGTGCCAGCTCACGGACAGGGATCTACGAGCAGTACTTC CASSRTGIYEQYF
- TRBJ1-2 TRBD1 TRBV18 TGTGCCAGCTCAACCGGGACAGGGGGTGGCTACACCTTC CASSTGTGGGYTF
- TRBJ1-1 TRBD1 TRBV6-4 TGTGCCAGCAATCCGGGACAGGGGATTCCATTGAGCATGAACACTGAAGCTTTCTTT CASNPGQGIPLSMNTEAFF
- TRBJ1-2 - TRBV14 TGTGCCAGCAGCCCCCTGATTGGAGGAAACTATGGCTACACCTTC CASSPLIGGNYGYTF
- TRBJ2-3 - TRBV7-2 TGTGCCAGCAGCTTAGCGCCCCGGGGGGCCCCAGATACGCAGTATTTT CASSLAPRGAPDTQYF
- TRBJ2-2 TRBD2 TRBV7-3 TGTGCCAGCAGCCCTGGACTAGCCGGGGAGCTGTTTTTT CASSPGLAGELFF
- TRBJ2-7 TRBD1 TRBV14 TGTGCCAGCAGCCAAAGGACAGGGGAGGGCTACGAGCAGTACTTC CASSQRTGEGYEQYF
- TRBJ2-1 TRBD2 TRBV3-1/TRBV3-2 TGTGCCAGCAGCCCGGGCGGGGGGAGCTCCTACAATGAGCAGTTCTTC CASSPGGGSSYNEQFF
once TRBJ2-3 TRBD2 TRBV30 TGTGCCTGGACACGACTAGCGGGGGGCAGGGATACGCAGTATTTT CAWTRLAGGRDTQYF
- TRBJ2-7 - TRBV12-5 TGTGCTAGTGGTCCCGCCCAGACAGGAGATCGGGAGCAGTACTTC CASGPAQTGDREQYF
- TRBJ1-4 - TRBV10-3 TGTGCCATCAGTGAGTCTCGGGGTAACGAAAAACTGTTTTTT CAISESRGNEKLFF
- TRBJ2-1 - TRBV6-6 TGTGCCAGCAGTTACCAAGAGTCCTACAATGAGCAGTTCTTC CASSYQESYNEQFF
- TRBJ2-5 - TRBV4-2 TGTGCCAGCAGCCACAGACAGGAACAAGAGACCCAGTACTTC CASSHRQEQETQYF
- TRBJ1-4 TRBD1 TRBV4-1 TGCGCCAGCAGCCAAGATGGGACAGGGGTTCGAAAACTGTTTTTT CASSQDGTGVRKLFF
- TRBJ1-5 - TRBV6-6 TGTGCCAGCAGTTTGATTCAGGCTGGGAATCAGCCCCAGCATTTT CASSLIQAGNQPQHF
few TRBJ2-3 - TRBV6-5 TGTGCCAGGAGGTTGCCCTCGGGGACAGATACGCAGTATTTT CARRLPSGTDTQYF
- TRBJ2-7 - TRBV11-2 TGTGCCAGCAGCTTAGATCATGGGGGGTACGACGAGCAGTACTTC CASSLDHGGYDEQYF
- TRBJ2-7 - TRBV29-1 TGCAGCGTTGTAATTTCAGGTGACGAGCAGTACTTC CSVVISGDEQYF
- TRBJ1-2 - TRBV5-1 TGCGCCAGCAGCCTTGACACCTACTATGGCTACACCTTC CASSLDTYYGYTF
- TRBJ2-5 TRBD2 TRBV4-1 TGCGCCAGCAGCCAAGCCCCACCTACGACTAGCGAGGAGACCCAGTACTTC CASSQAPPTTSEETQYF
- TRBJ2-5 - TRBV5-1 TGCGCCAGCAGCTTGAATAGCGAGACCCAGTACTTC CASSLNSETQYF
- TRBJ1-1 - TRBV10-3 TGTGCCATCAGTGAGGGGGGGGGAGCTTTCTTT CAISEGGGAFF
- TRBJ2-7 TRBD1 TRBV20-1 TGCAGTGCCTGGGACAGGGTCGAGCAGTACTTC CSAWDRVEQYF
- TRBJ1-4 - TRBV3-1/TRBV3-2 TGTGCCAGCAGCCAAGTTGGAGTCAAACTGTTTTTT CASSQVGVKLFF
once TRBJ2-7 TRBD1 TRBV11-2 TGTGCCAGCAGCTCCCTGAGGACAGGGTACGAGCAGTACTTC CASSSLRTGYEQYF
- TRBJ1-5 - TRBV18 TGTGCCAGCTCACCCACCTCAGATCAGCCCCAGCATTTT CASSPTSDQPQHF
- TRBJ2-5 - TRBV19 TGTGCCAGTAGTACGCGGGGGCCAAGAGAGACCCAGTACTTC CASSTRGPRETQYF
- TRBJ2-5 - TRBV29-1 TGCAGCGTTGTTCTGCGGGACACCCAGTACTTC CSVVLRDTQYF
- TRBJ1-1 - TRBV3-1/TRBV3-2 TGTGCCAGCAGCTCGTCCCCAGCGGGGGACACTGAAGCTTTCTTT CASSSSPAGDTEAFF
- TRBJ2-1 TRBD2 TRBV18 TGTGCCAGCACAACAGCGGGGGGCCCTTACAATGAGCAGTTCTTC CASTTAGGPYNEQFF
- TRBJ2-1 - TRBV2 TGTGCCAGCAGTGTGGGCCCGTCCAATGAGCAGTTCTTC CASSVGPSNEQFF
- TRBJ2-5 TRBD2 TRBV3-1/TRBV3-2 TGTGCCAGCAGCCAGAGTAGCGGGGAAGAGACCCAGTACTTC CASSQSSGEETQYF
- TRBJ2-2 - TRBV19 TGTGCCCGACCCGCGACAGGCAAATACCAAGCGAACACCGGGGAGCTGTTTTTT CARPATGKYQANTGELFF
- TRBJ2-3 - TRBV19 TGTGCCAGTAGTCAGCAAGAGGGCACGACGCAGTATTTT CASSQQEGTTQYF
- TRBJ2-2 - TRBV5-1 TGCGCCAGCAGCGGGTCCGGAGATTCCGGGGAGCTGTTTTTT CASSGSGDSGELFF
- TRBJ2-7 - TRBV5-1 TGCGCCAGCAGCTTGGAACCTCTGGGCCAGGGAGGATACGAGCAGTACTTC CASSLEPLGQGGYEQYF
- TRBJ2-7 - TRBV5-5 TGTGCCAGCAGCTTGGAACAGACCTACGAGCAGTACTTC CASSLEQTYEQYF
- TRBJ1-4 - TRBV5-1 TGCGCCAGCAGCCCCCAACCACAGGGTTCGAATGAAAAACTGTTTTTT CASSPQPQGSNEKLFF
- TRBJ2-7 - TRBV3-1/TRBV3-2 TGTGCCAGCAGCCAAGATCAGGCCTCGCGCGAGCAGTACTTC CASSQDQASREQYF
- TRBJ1-5 - TRBV2 TGTGCCAGCAGTGAAGTACGCTCCCCGGGGCAGCCCCAGCATTTT CASSEVRSPGQPQHF
- TRBJ1-4 - TRBV5-4 TGTGCCAGCAGCTCCTACACTACAGGGAGTAATGAAAAACTGTTTTTT CASSSYTTGSNEKLFF
- TRBJ2-3 - TRBV5-1 TGCGCCAGCAGCTTGTCCATTAGCACAGATACGCAGTATTTT CASSLSISTDTQYF
- TRBJ2-1 TRBD2 TRBV9 TGTGCCAGCGCCAGCGGGAATATAAACAATGAGCAGTTCTTC CASASGNINNEQFF
- TRBJ1-6 - TRBV7-2 TGTGCCAGCAGCTCCACCCGTAGGGGTTGGCCCCTCCACTTT CASSSTRRGWPLHF
- TRBJ1-6 TRBD1 TRBV5-4 TGTGCCAGCAGCTTCGAGACAGGGGATTCACCCCTCCACTTT CASSFETGDSPLHF
- TRBJ1-3 TRBD1 TRBV4-2 TGTGCCAGCAGCCAAGTCCAGGGGGCTGGAAACACCATATATTTT CASSQVQGAGNTIYF
- TRBJ2-3 TRBD2 TRBV5-1 TGCGCCAGCAGGAAAAGGACTAGCGGGGTAAGTAAAGGAGACACAGATACGCAGTATTTT CASRKRTSGVSKGDTDTQYF
- TRBJ1-2 TRBD1 TRBV11-2 TGTGCCAGCAGATACTTATCGGGACAGCACTATGGCTACACCTTC CASRYLSGQHYGYTF
- TRBJ1-2 TRBD1 TRBV15 TGTGCCACCAGCAGAGGGGGCGAGGGGGCTATCTATGGCTACACCTTC CATSRGGEGAIYGYTF
- TRBJ2-1 TRBD2 TRBV11-3 TGTGCCAGCAGCTCAATAGCGGGGGAGCAGTTCTTC CASSSIAGEQFF
once TRBJ2-4 TRBD2 TRBV5-8 TGTGCCAGCGGGACGCCTAGCGGGGGGTCCAACATTCAGTACTTC CASGTPSGGSNIQYF
- TRBJ2-1 - TRBV7-3 TGTGCCAGCAGCACCGGACAAAACAATGAGCAGTTCTTC CASSTGQNNEQFF